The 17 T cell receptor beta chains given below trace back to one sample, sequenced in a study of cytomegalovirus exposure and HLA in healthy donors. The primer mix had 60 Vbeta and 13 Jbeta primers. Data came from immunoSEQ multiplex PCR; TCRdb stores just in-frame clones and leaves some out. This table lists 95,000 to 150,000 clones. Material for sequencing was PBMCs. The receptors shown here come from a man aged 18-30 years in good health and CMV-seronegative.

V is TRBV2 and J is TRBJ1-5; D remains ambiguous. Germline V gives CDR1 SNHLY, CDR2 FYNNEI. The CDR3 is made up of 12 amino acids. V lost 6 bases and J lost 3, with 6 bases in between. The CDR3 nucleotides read TGTGCCAGCAGGGCCAACAATCAGCCCCAGCATTTT. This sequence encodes CASRANNQPQHF.

CDR3 in DNA: TGTGCCAGCAGCTTCGGACAGGGGGCCTCATACGAGCAGTACTTC. Its protein is CASSFGQGASYEQYF. V is TRBV11-2 and J is TRBJ2-7, with TRBD1 matching over 11 bases. CDR1 and CDR2 from the germline V gene are SGHAT and FQNNGV. Trimming took 3 bases from V and 4 from J; bases not matched to a gene: 5. CDR3 length: 15 amino acids.

The CDR3 loop is CASSTPYPLTEAFF. The CDR3 DNA follows: TGTGCCAGCAGTACTCCGTATCCCCTCACTGAAGCTTTCTTT. V usage is TRBV25-1 and J usage is TRBJ1-1; D unresolved. The CDR3 contains 14 residues. Trimming left V 5 bases short and J 4 bases short, with 14 bases between. Germline CDR1 MGHDK, CDR2 SYGVNS.

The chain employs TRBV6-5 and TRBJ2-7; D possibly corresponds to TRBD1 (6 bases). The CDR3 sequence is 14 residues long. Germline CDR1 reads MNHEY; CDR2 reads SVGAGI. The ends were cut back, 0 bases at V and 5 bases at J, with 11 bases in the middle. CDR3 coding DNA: TGTGCCAGCAGTTACTCTCAGGGGTTCCACGAGCAGTACTTC. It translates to CASSYSQGFHEQYF.

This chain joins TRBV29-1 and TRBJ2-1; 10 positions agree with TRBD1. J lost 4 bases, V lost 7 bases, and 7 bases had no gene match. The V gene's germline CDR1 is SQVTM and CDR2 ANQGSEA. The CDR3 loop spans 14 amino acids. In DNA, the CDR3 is TGCAGCGCTGTTCGGGACAGGGGATACAATGAGCAGTTCTTC. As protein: CSAVRDRGYNEQFF.

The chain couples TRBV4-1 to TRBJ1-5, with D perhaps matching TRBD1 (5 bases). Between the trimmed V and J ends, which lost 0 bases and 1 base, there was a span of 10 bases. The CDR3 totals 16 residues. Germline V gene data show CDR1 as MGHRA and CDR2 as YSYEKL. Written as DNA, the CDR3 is TGCGCCAGCAGCCAAGATTTGGGGGGAAGCAATCAGCCCCAGCATTTT. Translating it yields CASSQDLGGSNQPQHF.

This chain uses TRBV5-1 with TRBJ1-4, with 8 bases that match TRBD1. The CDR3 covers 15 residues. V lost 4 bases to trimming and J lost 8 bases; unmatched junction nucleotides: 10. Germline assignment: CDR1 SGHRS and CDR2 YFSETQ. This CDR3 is CASSLAQGAREKLFF. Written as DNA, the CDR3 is TGCGCCAGCAGCCTAGCGCAGGGGGCGAGGGAAAAACTGTTTTTT.

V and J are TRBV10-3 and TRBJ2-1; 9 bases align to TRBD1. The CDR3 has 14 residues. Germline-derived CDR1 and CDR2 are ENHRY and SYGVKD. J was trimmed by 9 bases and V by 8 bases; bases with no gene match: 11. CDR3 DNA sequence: TGTGCCATCCGCGGGACAGGGAATTCGGTTGAGCAGTTCTTC. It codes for CAIRGTGNSVEQFF.

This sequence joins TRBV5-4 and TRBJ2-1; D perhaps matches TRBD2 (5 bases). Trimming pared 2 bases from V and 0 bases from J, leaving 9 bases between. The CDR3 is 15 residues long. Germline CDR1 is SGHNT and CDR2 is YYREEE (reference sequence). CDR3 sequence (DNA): TGTGCCAGCAGCTTCCGGGGTCGCTCCTACAATGAGCAGTTCTTC. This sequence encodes CASSFRGRSYNEQFF. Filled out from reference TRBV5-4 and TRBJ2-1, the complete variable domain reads ETGVTQSPTHLIKTRGQQVTLRCSSQSGHNTVSWYQQALGQGPQFIFQYYREEENGRGNFPPRFSGLQFPNYSSELNVNALELDDSALYLCASSFRGRSYNEQFFGPGTRLTVL.

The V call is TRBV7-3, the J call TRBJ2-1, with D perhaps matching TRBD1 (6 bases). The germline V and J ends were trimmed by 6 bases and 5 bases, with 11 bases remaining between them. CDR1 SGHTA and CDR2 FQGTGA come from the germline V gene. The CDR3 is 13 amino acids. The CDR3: CASRTGTNNEQFF. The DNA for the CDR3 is TGTGCCAGCAGAACCGGGACAAACAATGAGCAGTTCTTC.

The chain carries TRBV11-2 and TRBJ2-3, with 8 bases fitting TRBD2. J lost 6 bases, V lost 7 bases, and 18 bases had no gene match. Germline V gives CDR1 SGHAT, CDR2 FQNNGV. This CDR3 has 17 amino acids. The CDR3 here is CASNTEQPGLEPDTQYF. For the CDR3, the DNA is TGTGCCAGCAACACCGAACAACCGGGACTAGAGCCCGATACGCAGTATTTT. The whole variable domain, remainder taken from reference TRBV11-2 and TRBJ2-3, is EAGVAQSPRYKIIEKRQSVAFWCNPISGHATLYWYQQILGQGPKLLIQFQNNGVVDDSQLPKDRFSAERLKGVDSTLKIQPAKLEDSAVYLCASNTEQPGLEPDTQYFGPGTRLTVL.

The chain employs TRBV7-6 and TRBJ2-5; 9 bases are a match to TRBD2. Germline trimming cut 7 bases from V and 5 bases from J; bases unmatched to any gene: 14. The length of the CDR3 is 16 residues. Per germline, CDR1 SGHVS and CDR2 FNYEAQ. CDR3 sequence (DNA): TGTGCCAGCACCTCAGAAGCGGGGGGCGCGGGGGAGACCCAGTACTTC. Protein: CASTSEAGGAGETQYF.

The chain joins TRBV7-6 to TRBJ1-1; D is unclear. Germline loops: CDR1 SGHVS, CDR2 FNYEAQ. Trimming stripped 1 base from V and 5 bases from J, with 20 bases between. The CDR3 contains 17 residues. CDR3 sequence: CASSLESGKGEGTEAFF. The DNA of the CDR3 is TGTGCCAGCAGCTTAGAATCGGGGAAAGGTGAGGGTACTGAAGCTTTCTTT. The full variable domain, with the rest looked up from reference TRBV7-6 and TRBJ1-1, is GAGVSQSPRYKVTKRGQDVALRCDPISGHVSLYWYRQALGQGPEFLTYFNYEAQQDKSGLPNDRFSAERPEGSISTLTIQRTEQRDSAMYRCASSLESGKGEGTEAFFGQGTRLTVV.

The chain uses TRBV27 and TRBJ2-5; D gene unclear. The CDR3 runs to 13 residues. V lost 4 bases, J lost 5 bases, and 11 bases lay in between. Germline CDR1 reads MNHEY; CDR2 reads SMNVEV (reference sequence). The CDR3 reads CASSSSTGETQYF. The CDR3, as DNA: TGTGCCAGCAGTTCGTCGACCGGGGAGACCCAGTACTTC.

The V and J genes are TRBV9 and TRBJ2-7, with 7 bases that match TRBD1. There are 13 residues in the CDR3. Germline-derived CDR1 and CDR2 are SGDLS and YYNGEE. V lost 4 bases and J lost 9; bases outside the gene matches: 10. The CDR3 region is CASSPYGTDGQYF. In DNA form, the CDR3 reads TGTGCCAGCAGCCCCTACGGGACAGACGGGCAGTACTTC.

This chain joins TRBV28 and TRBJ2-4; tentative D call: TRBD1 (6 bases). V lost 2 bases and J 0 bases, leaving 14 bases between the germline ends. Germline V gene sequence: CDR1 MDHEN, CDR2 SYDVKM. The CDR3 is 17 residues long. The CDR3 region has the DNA TGTGCCAGCAGTTTACGGGGACAAAAGATAGCCAAAAACATTCAGTACTTC. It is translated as CASSLRGQKIAKNIQYF. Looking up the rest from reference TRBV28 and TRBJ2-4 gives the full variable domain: DVKVTQSSRYLVKRTGEKVFLECVQDMDHENMFWYRQDPGLGLRLIYFSYDVKMKEKGDIPEGYSVSREKKERFSLILESASTNQTSMYLCASSLRGQKIAKNIQYFGAGTRLSVL.

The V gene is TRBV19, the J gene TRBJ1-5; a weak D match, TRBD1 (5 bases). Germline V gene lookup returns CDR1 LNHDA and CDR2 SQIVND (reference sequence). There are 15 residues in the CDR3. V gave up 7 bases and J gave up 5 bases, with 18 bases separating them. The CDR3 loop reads CASTPVGAIYQPQHF. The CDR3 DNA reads TGTGCCAGTACCCCGGTAGGGGCCATATATCAGCCCCAGCATTTT.